A selection of T cell receptor beta chains follows, all from one sample in a study of blood T cell repertoires in COVID-19. The method was immunoSEQ multiplex PCR; TCRdb's version includes in-frame clones alone and lacks a portion of them. The sample includes about 87,000 clones, roughly 84% seen only once; the top ten take roughly 3%. Sequencing was done on a sample of peripheral blood. Receptors were obtained from a woman aged 80 or over with COVID-19, enrolled during active disease. Both conserved end residues are part of each CDR3. D genes are given only for firm matches. Rows may omit the clone size; those that give it use once, few, many or a size class.

d_call j_call cdr3_length v_call clone_size cdr3_nt cdr3_aa
. TRBJ1-2 11 TRBV30 few TGTGCCTGGCCGGGGGGGCACGGCTACACCTTC CAWPGGHGYTF
. TRBJ1-2 13 TRBV27 . TGTGCCAGCAGTAGAGGACAGTTCTATGGCTACACCTTC CASSRGQFYGYTF
. TRBJ1-2 14 TRBV19 . TGTGCCAGTAGTATTCCCCAGGGTCGGTATGGCTACACCTTC CASSIPQGRYGYTF
. TRBJ1-5 16 TRBV6-2/TRBV6-3 . TGTGCCAGCAGTTCCCTTGTAACAGGGCTCAATCAGCCCCAGCATTTT CASSSLVTGLNQPQHF
TRBD2 TRBJ2-1 17 TRBV15 . TGTGCCACCAGCCGGGGACTAGCGGGGGGGCCTTCATCTGAGCAGTTCTTC CATSRGLAGGPSSEQFF
TRBD2 TRBJ2-7 16 TRBV4-1 . TGCGCCAGCAGCCAAGCAGTCGGGACTAGCGAGTACGAGCAGTACTTC CASSQAVGTSEYEQYF
TRBD1 TRBJ2-7 13 TRBV28 . TGTGCCAGCAGTTTAGGCCCAGGGGGCGAGCAGTACTTC CASSLGPGGEQYF
. TRBJ1-2 14 TRBV4-2 . TGTGCCAGCAGCCAAGTGCAGGGAAGCTATGGCTACACCTTC CASSQVQGSYGYTF
. TRBJ2-1 12 TRBV11-2 . TGTGCCAGCAGCGACGGACTGTTCCATCAGTTCTTC CASSDGLFHQFF
TRBD1 TRBJ1-1 13 TRBV10-3 . TGTGCCATCAGGGGACAGCCGAACACTGAAGCTTTCTTT CAIRGQPNTEAFF
. TRBJ2-3 11 TRBV6-1 . TGTGCCAGCAGTGAGAGGGATACGCAGTATTTT CASSERDTQYF
TRBD2 TRBJ2-7 13 TRBV10-3 once TGTGCCAGCATGGGACTAGATGCCGACGAGCAGTACTTC CASMGLDADEQYF
TRBD2 TRBJ2-7 15 TRBV5-1 once TGCGCCAGCAGGGAGCTAGCGGGAGAACACTACGAGCAGTACTTC CASRELAGEHYEQYF
TRBD1 TRBJ1-4 17 TRBV5-5 . TGTGCCAGCAGCTTGGGGACAGGGTACTCCTCTAATGAAAAACTGTTTTTT CASSLGTGYSSNEKLFF
. TRBJ1-6 17 TRBV4-3 once TGCGCCAGCAGCCAAGATCTCAGGGCATTGGGGAATTCACCCCTCCACTTT CASSQDLRALGNSPLHF
TRBD2 TRBJ2-3 16 TRBV13 . TGTGCCAGCAGCTTAGCATTGTCTAGCGGGACAGATACGCAGTATTTT CASSLALSSGTDTQYF
. TRBJ1-1 15 TRBV7-6 . TGTGCCAGCAGCTTAGGTCCCCAGGCGAACACTGAAGCTTTCTTT CASSLGPQANTEAFF
TRBD2 TRBJ2-7 15 TRBV6-6 . TGTGCCAGCAGTTACCTAGCGGGGGTGACTACGGAGCAGTACTTC CASSYLAGVTTEQYF
. TRBJ1-1 15 TRBV2 . TGTGCCAGCAGGTTGCTAACAGGGAGGGACACTGAAGCTTTCTTT CASRLLTGRDTEAFF
. TRBJ2-2 15 TRBV18 once TGTGCCAGCTCACCATCGGGCGCGGGGACCGGGGAGCTGTTTTTT CASSPSGAGTGELFF